These T cell receptor beta chains were read from a single sample in a study of OX40 agonist ivuxolimab in advanced cancers. Libraries were prepared by immunoSEQ multiplex PCR; TCRdb keeps only in-frame clonotypes and omits some of them. The sample yields tens of thousands of clones, around 91% seen once. The sample here was CD4+ or CD8+ T cells sorted from blood, taken in a trial of the OX40 agonist ivuxolimab. These receptors were obtained from an adult with an advanced solid tumor such as melanoma, head and neck, liver or kidney cancer. Each CDR3 is given with its conserved first and last residue. The D gene is left open where the match is weak. Not every row has a clone size; where given, it reads once, few, many or a size class.

clone size: -
V gene: TRBV5-1
CDR3 length: 14
J gene: TRBJ1-4
D gene: -
CDR3 DNA: TGCGCCAGCAGGGACGGTGCAACTAATGAAAAACTGTTTTTT
CDR3 protein: CASRDGATNEKLFF

clone size: -
V gene: TRBV5-1
CDR3 length: 14
J gene: TRBJ2-5
D gene: -
CDR3 DNA: TGCGCCAGCAGCTTTCGGCTAGTAGGAGAGACCCAGTACTTC
CDR3 protein: CASSFRLVGETQYF

clone size: -
V gene: TRBV9
CDR3 length: 15
J gene: TRBJ2-2
D gene: -
CDR3 DNA: TGTGCCAGCAGCGTAGGAGGCTACAACACCGGGGAGCTGTTTTTT
CDR3 protein: CASSVGGYNTGELFF

clone size: -
V gene: TRBV10-3
CDR3 length: 13
J gene: TRBJ1-5
D gene: -
CDR3 DNA: TGTGCCCATCGCGGGGGAGAGAATCAGCCCCAGCATTTT
CDR3 protein: CAHRGGENQPQHF

clone size: -
V gene: TRBV6-5
CDR3 length: 14
J gene: TRBJ1-2
D gene: TRBD1
CDR3 DNA: TGTGCCAGCAGAGGGACAGGGGCTAACTATGGCTACACCTTC
CDR3 protein: CASRGTGANYGYTF

clone size: -
V gene: TRBV7-3
CDR3 length: 13
J gene: TRBJ2-1
D gene: TRBD2
CDR3 DNA: TGTGCCTCAGGACTAGCGGGGATGAATGAGCAGTTCTTC
CDR3 protein: CASGLAGMNEQFF

clone size: once
V gene: TRBV28
CDR3 length: 17
J gene: TRBJ2-5
D gene: TRBD2
CDR3 DNA: TGTGCCAGCAGTCCCGGCGCCGTGCTAGCGGACCAAGAGACCCAGTACTTC
CDR3 protein: CASSPGAVLADQETQYF

clone size: -
V gene: TRBV5-4
CDR3 length: 15
J gene: TRBJ1-2
D gene: TRBD1
CDR3 DNA: TGTGCCAGCAGCTCACCGACAGGGCCGGACTATGGCTACACCTTC
CDR3 protein: CASSSPTGPDYGYTF

clone size: -
V gene: TRBV2
CDR3 length: 14
J gene: TRBJ1-2
D gene: -
CDR3 DNA: TGTGCCAGCAGTGATTGGCAGCGTCTCTATGGCTACACCTTC
CDR3 protein: CASSDWQRLYGYTF

clone size: -
V gene: TRBV6-6
CDR3 length: 14
J gene: TRBJ1-2
D gene: TRBD1
CDR3 DNA: TGTGCCAGCAGCCTACAGACAGGGGTTGGTGGCTACACCTTC
CDR3 protein: CASSLQTGVGGYTF

clone size: -
V gene: TRBV5-4
CDR3 length: 15
J gene: TRBJ2-1
D gene: -
CDR3 DNA: TGTGCCAGCAGCATACTTGACAGACAGTACAATGAGCAGTTCTTC
CDR3 protein: CASSILDRQYNEQFF

clone size: -
V gene: TRBV4-1
CDR3 length: 16
J gene: TRBJ2-2
D gene: -
CDR3 DNA: TGCGCCAGCAGCCGAGGACTGACCGCGAACACCGGGGAGCTGTTTTTT
CDR3 protein: CASSRGLTANTGELFF

clone size: -
V gene: TRBV10-1
CDR3 length: 15
J gene: TRBJ2-1
D gene: TRBD1
CDR3 DNA: TGCGCCGGCAGTGATACTGGACAGGGGGCAAACGAGCAGTTCTTC
CDR3 protein: CAGSDTGQGANEQFF

clone size: -
V gene: TRBV5-1
CDR3 length: 15
J gene: TRBJ1-1
D gene: TRBD1
CDR3 DNA: TGCGCCAGCAGCTTTCCAGACAGGGGGAACACTGAAGCTTTCTTT
CDR3 protein: CASSFPDRGNTEAFF

clone size: -
V gene: TRBV7-2
CDR3 length: 14
J gene: TRBJ1-5
D gene: TRBD1
CDR3 DNA: TGTGCCAGCAGCTCCGGGACAGGGCATCAGCCCCAGCATTTT
CDR3 protein: CASSSGTGHQPQHF

clone size: few
V gene: TRBV2
CDR3 length: 15
J gene: TRBJ1-5
D gene: -
CDR3 DNA: TGTGCCAGCAGAACAGAGAACAATAGCAATCAGCCCCAGCATTTT
CDR3 protein: CASRTENNSNQPQHF

clone size: -
V gene: TRBV4-2
CDR3 length: 14
J gene: TRBJ1-3
D gene: -
CDR3 DNA: TGTGCCAGCAGCCAAGACGGACAGGGAAACACCATATATTTT
CDR3 protein: CASSQDGQGNTIYF

clone size: -
V gene: TRBV11-2
CDR3 length: 16
J gene: TRBJ2-1
D gene: TRBD2
CDR3 DNA: TGTGCCAGCAGCTTAGTTGGGGGGGTCACCTACAATGAGCAGTTCTTC
CDR3 protein: CASSLVGGVTYNEQFF

clone size: -
V gene: TRBV4-1
CDR3 length: 15
J gene: TRBJ1-5
D gene: TRBD1
CDR3 DNA: TGCGCCAGCAGCCAAGGGACAGGTCGAGGTCAGCCCCAGCATTTT
CDR3 protein: CASSQGTGRGQPQHF